One and the same sample provided the 28 T cell receptor beta chains below, sequenced in a study of neurological immune-mediated disorders. TCRdb reanalysed the 5' RACE reads using MiXCR and keeps one entry per CDR3 protein. The sample shows some 57,000 distinct CDR3 sequences, less than 4% of them seen only once. Sequencing was carried out using PBMCs. These receptors were collected from a man aged 55 to 70 with multiple sclerosis.

This clonotype was seen at least ten times. J is TRBJ2-7 and V is TRBV7-2; D is unclear. V was clipped by 8 bases and J by 2 bases, with 16 bases between them. In germline, CDR1 is SGHTA, CDR2 FQGNSA. This CDR3 comprises 14 residues. CDR3 residues: CASGLEADAYEQYF. The CDR3, as DNA: TGTGCCAGCGGCCTTGAGGCGGACGCCTACGAGCAGTACTTC.

This clonotype was found many times. This rearrangement joins TRBV7-8 to TRBJ2-3; no reliable D call. This CDR3 spans 13 amino acids. Trimming left V 8 bases short and J 4 bases short, with 13 bases between. Germline CDR1 and CDR2: SGHVS and FQNEAQ. CDR3 nucleotide sequence: TGTGCCAGCCGCAAGGCTCCGTCAGATACGCAGTATTTT. Its translation: CASRKAPSDTQYF.

This clonotype occurred many times. The chain carries TRBV27 and TRBJ2-6; no firm D call. Trimming removed 4 bases at V and 2 bases at J, with 0 bases between. The CDR3 totals 12 residues. CDR1 is MNHEY, CDR2 SMNVEV, per germline (reference sequence). The CDR3 DNA reads TGTGCCAGCAGTTCTGGGGCCAACGTCCTGACTTTC. Translation: CASSSGANVLTF.

This clonotype was picked up many times. The rearrangement joins TRBV28 to TRBJ2-3; 8 bases align to TRBD2. Germline lookup yields CDR1 MDHEN and CDR2 SYDVKM. The J segment lost 5 bases and the V segment lost 5 bases, leaving 9 bases of the junction unmatched. The CDR3 runs to 15 residues. The CDR3 sequence is CASSPSSGTLDTQYF. CDR3 bases: TGTGCCAGCAGTCCAAGTAGCGGGACGTTAGATACGCAGTATTTT.

This clonotype has ten or more counts. The V gene is TRBV2, the J gene TRBJ1-1; D not certain. Per germline, CDR1 SNHLY and CDR2 FYNNEI. This CDR3 region has 8 residues. Trimming cost V 9 bases and J 11 bases, with 7 bases left between them. This CDR3 is CARREAFF. DNA for the CDR3: TGTGCCAGAAGAGAGGCTTTCTTT.

This clonotype has just a few counts. The chain carries TRBV20-1 and TRBJ2-2, with D perhaps TRBD1 (6 bases). V gave up 3 bases and J gave up 7 bases, with 15 bases separating them. The CDR3 has 14 amino acids. Germline lookup yields CDR1 DFQATT and CDR2 SNEGSKA (reference sequence). The CDR3 sequence: CSARRQGWVGELFF. CDR3 coding DNA: TGCAGTGCTAGGCGGCAGGGGTGGGTCGGGGAGCTGTTTTTT.

Ten or more counts support this clonotype. This chain joins TRBV12-3 or TRBV12-4 and TRBJ2-5; 9 bases fit TRBD2. The CDR3 spans 16 residues. Germline trimming cut 1 base from V and 4 bases from J; bases unmatched to any gene: 7. The CDR3 bases are TGTGCCAGCAGTTTAGGCAGCGGGAGGATGTTAGAGACCCAGTACTTC. Protein product: CASSLGSGRMLETQYF.

This clonotype has at least ten counts. No conserved phenylalanine or tryptophan is present at the end of the CDR3, so a read error is the likely explanation. The gene calls are TRBV5-1 and TRBJ2-1; 8 bases fit TRBD1. The CDR3 is 15 residues long. With 4 bases clipped from V and 2 bases from J, the junction kept 5 bases outside the gene matches. The V gene's germline CDR1 is SGHRS and CDR2 YFSETQ. The CDR3 region has the DNA TGCGCCAGCAGCACAGGGACAGGACCCTACAATGAGCAGTTCAAC. Its translation is CASSTGTGPYNEQFN.

This clonotype occurred many times. The rearrangement joins TRBV20-1 to TRBJ2-1; 7 bases are shared with TRBD1. V dropped 3 bases and J dropped 8; count of bases not matched to a gene: 10. This CDR3 is built from 14 residues. Germline V gene data show CDR1 as DFQATT and CDR2 as SNEGSKA (reference sequence). The CDR3 bases are TGCAGTGCTAGCCGCCCCCTTACAGGGGATGAGCAGTTCTTC. Amino acids: CSASRPLTGDEQFF.

This clonotype was recorded at least ten times. V usage is TRBV7-2 and J usage is TRBJ2-4; 8 positions agree with TRBD2. J gave up 7 bases and V 2 bases, and 13 bases lay outside the gene matches. This CDR3 is built from 17 residues. Germline lookup yields CDR1 SGHTA and CDR2 FQGNSA. The DNA for the CDR3 is TGTGCCAGCAGCTTATCGGCCTCGGGAGCGGGAGCGAACATTCAGTACTTC. As protein: CASSLSASGAGANIQYF.

This clonotype has just a few counts. The chain joins TRBV11-2 to TRBJ2-7; D uncertain. V was pared by 5 bases and J by 2 bases, with 7 bases between. The length of the CDR3 is 12 residues. Germline assignment: CDR1 SGHAT and CDR2 FQNNGV. CDR3 nucleotides: TGTGCCAGCAGCCGCTGGACCTACGAGCAGTACTTC. Its translation is CASSRWTYEQYF.

This clonotype was observed a handful of times. The V and J genes are TRBV7-7 and TRBJ2-5; 13 bases align to TRBD2. V dropped 5 bases and J dropped 4; count of bases not matched to a gene: 7. This CDR3 spans 16 amino acids. The germline CDR1 and CDR2 sequences are SSHAT and FNYEAQ (reference sequence). The CDR3 sequence: CASSTTSGRGGETQYF. CDR3 DNA sequence: TGTGCCAGCAGCACTACTAGCGGGAGGGGGGGAGAGACCCAGTACTTC.

At least ten counts were recorded for this clonotype. This chain connects TRBV3-1 to TRBJ1-2; D ambiguous. From germline, CDR1 is LGHDT and CDR2 YNNKEL (reference sequence). The CDR3 is 15 amino acids. Trimming took 4 bases from V and 8 from J, leaving 20 bases between them. CDR3 in amino acids: CASSLGRRGRGGYTF. In nucleotides, the CDR3 is TGTGCCAGCAGCCTAGGGAGGAGAGGGCGAGGAGGCTACACCTTC. The whole variable domain, filled in from reference TRBV3-1 and TRBJ1-2, reads DTAVSQTPKYLVTQMGNDKSIKCEQNLGHDTMYWYKQDSKKFLKIMFSYNNKELIINETVPNRFSPKSPDKAHLNLHINSLELGDSAVYFCASSLGRRGRGGYTFGSGTRLTVV.

This clonotype was recorded many times. The chain combines TRBV7-8 with TRBJ2-6; possibly TRBD2 for D (5 bases). The V end lost 3 bases, the J end lost 1 base, and 13 bases lay between the germline ends. Germline CDR1 is SGHVS and CDR2 is FQNEAQ. This CDR3 is built from 17 residues. CDR3 sequence reads: CASSFPRTGSGANVLTF. CDR3 bases: TGTGCCAGCAGCTTCCCGAGGACTGGGTCTGGGGCCAACGTCCTGACTTTC.

This clonotype showed up many times. The chain employs TRBV7-2 and TRBJ1-5, with 7 bases aligning to TRBD1. This CDR3 region has 14 residues. Unmatched junction bases numbered 8, after V lost 5 bases and J lost 7 bases. Per the germline V gene, CDR1 is SGHTA and CDR2 is FQGNSA. The CDR3 sequence is CASSQGQWAQPQHF. As DNA, the CDR3 is TGTGCCAGCAGCCAGGGACAGTGGGCCCAGCCCCAGCATTTT.

This clonotype was observed at least ten times. The chain has TRBV5-1 and TRBJ2-4; D is perhaps TRBD1 or TRBD2 (5 bases each). The CDR3 extends over 18 amino acids. V was shortened by 3 bases and J by 6 bases, with 25 bases between the two germline ends. CDR1 is SGHRS and CDR2 is YFSETQ in the germline V gene. CDR3 protein: CASSSGRILEDFGNIQYF. DNA for the CDR3: TGCGCCAGCAGCTCGGGACGTATTTTAGAAGATTTTGGAAACATTCAGTACTTC.

This clonotype appeared many times. V usage is TRBV30 and J usage is TRBJ1-2; no clear D gene. Trimming removed 5 bases from V and 6 bases from J, with 7 bases in between. Per the germline V gene, CDR1 is GTSNPN and CDR2 is SVGIG (reference sequence). The CDR3 has 10 amino acids. The CDR3 bases are TGTGCCTGGCAGAGCAATGGCTACACCTTC. Translation gives CAWQSNGYTF.

This clonotype was picked up many times. V usage is TRBV20-1 and J usage is TRBJ2-1; D is uncertain. The CDR3 length is 13 residues. Germline V lookup: CDR1 DFQATT, CDR2 SNEGSKA (reference sequence). Trimming stripped 7 bases from V and 2 bases from J, with 12 bases between. CDR3: CSVGSQTYNEQFF. The CDR3, as DNA: TGCAGTGTCGGCTCCCAGACCTACAATGAGCAGTTCTTC.

This clonotype appeared many times. This chain links TRBV20-1 with TRBJ2-1; D ambiguous. Trimming pared 5 bases from V and 0 bases from J, leaving 8 bases between. The germline V gene has CDR1 DFQATT and CDR2 SNEGSKA (reference sequence). The CDR3 has 13 residues. The CDR3 loop is CSAWESSYNEQFF. CDR3 bases: TGCAGTGCTTGGGAAAGCTCCTACAATGAGCAGTTCTTC.

This clonotype was detected many times. CDR3 in amino acids: CASSLRGDSSYEQYF. DNA of the CDR3: TGCGCCAGCAGCTTGCGGGGGGACAGCTCCTACGAGCAGTACTTC. This sequence joins TRBV5-1 and TRBJ2-7; the D gene could be TRBD1 or TRBD2 (7 bases each). This CDR3 region has 15 residues. In germline, CDR1 is SGHRS, CDR2 YFSETQ. Trimming left V 1 base short and J 0 bases short, with 11 bases between.

This clonotype showed up many times. The chain links TRBV7-8 to TRBJ1-6; D might be TRBD1 (5 bases). V lost 5 bases to trimming and J lost 7 bases, with 18 bases between them. Per germline, CDR1 SGHVS and CDR2 FQNEAQ. There are 16 residues in the CDR3. In nucleotides, the CDR3 is TGTGCCAGCAGCGGGGGTCTCCGGGCCCCGAATTCACCCCTCCACTTT. It encodes CASSGGLRAPNSPLHF.

The V and J genes are TRBV28 and TRBJ1-5, with D possibly matching TRBD1 (5 bases). The CDR3 length is 13 residues. Germline V gene sequence: CDR1 MDHEN, CDR2 SYDVKM. V lost 2 bases to trimming and J lost 6 bases, with 8 bases between them. The CDR3 region has the DNA TGTGCCAGCAGTTTAGCCAGGGTTCAGCCCCAGCATTTT. It codes for CASSLARVQPQHF.

In its sample, this clonotype was seen many times. This chain uses TRBV5-1 with TRBJ2-7, with 12 bases identical to TRBD1. The CDR3 spans 13 residues. Per the germline V gene, CDR1 is SGHRS and CDR2 is YFSETQ. With 5 bases clipped from V and 5 bases from J, the junction kept 2 bases outside the gene matches. The CDR3 nucleotides are TGCGCCAGCAGTGGGACAGGGGGCGACGAGCAGTACTTC. Protein sequence: CASSGTGGDEQYF.

This clonotype was seen ten or more times. The chain couples TRBV5-1 to TRBJ2-1; possible D gene TRBD1, 6 bases. The CDR3 is 13 amino acids. Germline CDR1 is SGHRS and CDR2 is YFSETQ. Trimming left V 4 bases short and J 6 bases short, with 11 bases between. The CDR3 loop reads CASSTGQLNEQFF. The CDR3 bases are TGCGCCAGCAGCACCGGACAGCTCAATGAGCAGTTCTTC.

The V call is TRBV5-1, the J call TRBJ1-2; D ambiguous. The CDR3 is made up of 14 amino acids. V shed 3 bases and J shed 0 bases, with 9 bases lying between them. Germline V gene data show CDR1 as SGHRS and CDR2 as YFSETQ. The CDR3: CASSSPPPNYGYTF. DNA for the CDR3: TGCGCCAGCAGCTCCCCTCCCCCTAACTATGGCTACACCTTC.

The sample holds many counts of this clonotype. This chain uses TRBV5-1 with TRBJ2-1, with 7 bases aligning to TRBD1. The V gene's germline CDR1 is SGHRS and CDR2 YFSETQ. CDR3 length equals 15 residues. The V segment lost 0 bases and the J segment 8 bases; nucleotides outside the gene matches: 8. Written as DNA, the CDR3 is TGCGCCAGCAGCTTGGGGGGCGAAACAGGGGATGAGCAGTTCTTC. Translating it yields CASSLGGETGDEQFF.

This clonotype was found many times. This rearrangement joins TRBV24-1 to TRBJ2-3; the D gene is possibly TRBD2 (5 bases). The germline V and J ends were trimmed by 5 bases and 2 bases, with 13 bases remaining between them. Germline loops: CDR1 KGHDR, CDR2 SFDVKD. This CDR3 has 15 residues. CDR3 amino acids: CATSGVAPNTDTQYF. The CDR3 region has the DNA TGTGCCACCAGTGGAGTAGCGCCGAACACAGATACGCAGTATTTT.

This clonotype was seen repeatedly, ten times or more. The V gene is TRBV6-6, the J gene TRBJ1-2; a possible D gene is TRBD1 (5 bases). Between the trimmed V and J ends, which lost 6 bases and 7 bases, there was a span of 18 bases. The CDR3 spans 14 residues. Germline CDR1 and CDR2: MNHNY and SVGAGI (reference sequence). The CDR3 region is CASRSTGSFAGYTF. As DNA, the CDR3 is TGTGCCAGCAGAAGTACAGGTTCCTTCGCTGGCTACACCTTC.